This entry describes one T cell receptor (beta chain). Generated by immunoSEQ multiplex PCR, the TCRdb table keeps only in-frame clones and is missing some. Among about 400,000 clones listed, 70% to 90% were seen once. This CDR3 spans 15 amino acids. Germline V gene sequence: CDR1 LNHDA, CDR2 SQIVND (reference sequence). V was clipped by 5 bases and J by 1 base, with 12 bases between them. Participant-given clinical history determined each cohort assignment. This sample stems from a study of blood T cell repertoires in COVID-19. Background on the study: Collection of acute and convalescent COVID-19 samples took place in the United States, Italy and Spain.

The clonotype comes from a middle-aged woman with acute COVID-19. Sequenced input: PBMCs or T cells enriched from blood (not recorded which). This rearrangement joins TRBV19 to TRBJ1-5, with D maybe TRBD1 (6 bases). DNA for the CDR3: TGTGCCAGTAGTCCTAGGACAGTGAGCAATCAGCCCCAGCATTTT. This codes for CASSPRTVSNQPQHF.